The next 31 T cell receptor beta chains were all read from a single sample in a study of blood T cell repertoires in COVID-19. Assay used: immunoSEQ multiplex PCR; TCRdb lists only in-frame clones, some missing. The table includes some 300,000 clones, 86% detected once. Material for sequencing was peripheral blood. The receptors originated from a woman in her 70s with COVID-19, enrolled during active disease.

The chain is built from TRBV12-3 or TRBV12-4 and TRBJ1-2; D perhaps matches TRBD1 (6 bases). This CDR3 has 12 residues. The V end lost 2 bases, the J end lost 8 bases, and 9 bases lay between the germline ends. CDR3 sequence reads: CASSLSTGGYTF. The CDR3 DNA follows: TGTGCCAGCAGTTTATCGACAGGCGGCTACACCTTC.

The chain recombines TRBV11-3 with TRBJ1-2; 7 bases line up with TRBD1. Germline CDR1 SGHNT, CDR2 YENEEA. This CDR3 comprises 14 residues. J gave up 8 bases and V 4 bases, and 10 bases lay outside the gene matches. The CDR3 loop reads CASSYNDRVQGYTF. CDR3 DNA sequence: TGTGCCAGCAGCTATAACGACAGGGTCCAAGGCTACACCTTC.

The rearrangement joins TRBV3-1 (or the pseudogene TRBV3-2) to TRBJ2-1, with D possibly being TRBD1 (5 bases). CDR3 length: 13 amino acids. The germline gives CDR1 LGHDT, CDR2 YNNKEL (reference sequence). V dropped 1 base and J dropped 4 bases, with 5 bases sitting between them. CDR3 loop: CASSQGQYNEQFF. The CDR3 DNA sequence: TGTGCCAGCAGCCAAGGACAGTACAATGAGCAGTTCTTC.

The chain is built from TRBV7-3 and TRBJ2-1; TRBD2 agrees at 11 bases. Germline values: CDR1 SGHTA, CDR2 FQGTGA. The CDR3 covers 15 residues. V lost 4 bases and J lost 10; bases outside the gene matches: 9. The CDR3 is CASSSQLAGVGEQFF. CDR3 DNA sequence: TGTGCCAGCAGCTCGCAACTAGCGGGGGTAGGGGAGCAGTTCTTC.

The rearrangement links TRBV30 to TRBJ1-1; D is ambiguous. CDR3 length: 13 residues. Looked up from germline, CDR1 is GTSNPN and CDR2 is SVGIG (reference sequence). V was pared by 7 bases and J by 1 base, with 13 bases between. CDR3 residues: CASRGLTNTEAFF. The CDR3 nucleotides read TGTGCCTCGCGCGGGCTAACGAACACTGAAGCTTTCTTT.

In nucleotides, the CDR3 is TGTGCCAGCTCACCACTTCCACAGGGTGTCGGAAACACCATATATTTT. Residues: CASSPLPQGVGNTIYF. The J gene is TRBJ1-3, the V gene TRBV18; D is perhaps TRBD1 (6 bases). The CDR3 loop spans 16 amino acids. V shed 1 base and J shed 4 bases, with 14 bases lying between them. The germline V gene encodes CDR1 KGHSH and CDR2 LQKENI.

This clone was observed a single time. This chain joins TRBV18 and TRBJ2-5; no definite D call. Germline CDR1 reads KGHSH; CDR2 reads LQKENI. The CDR3 runs 12 residues. Trimming cost V 3 bases and J 4 bases, with 6 bases left between them. The CDR3 bases are TGTGCCAGCTCACCCACAATAGAGACCCAGTACTTC. It yields the protein CASSPTIETQYF.

In its sample, this clone was seen once. The rearrangement joins TRBV27 to TRBJ2-5, with unresolved D. V lost 8 bases to trimming and J lost 2 bases, with 3 bases between them. Germline assignment: CDR1 MNHEY and CDR2 SMNVEV (reference sequence). The CDR3 covers 10 residues. The CDR3 nucleotides are TGTGCCAGCCATCAAGAGACCCAGTACTTC. Its translation is CASHQETQYF.

The genes are TRBV10-3 and TRBJ2-2, with D tentatively TRBD2 (6 bases). The CDR3 spans 16 residues. Trimming cost V 0 bases and J 3 bases, with 11 bases left between them. From germline, CDR1 is ENHRY and CDR2 SYGVKD. CDR3 sequence: CAISESKGLDTGELFF. The CDR3 DNA sequence: TGTGCCATCAGTGAGTCGAAGGGACTTGACACCGGGGAGCTGTTTTTT.

The rearrangement joins TRBV7-8 to TRBJ1-2, with TRBD1 identical over 9 bases. Per the germline V gene, CDR1 is SGHVS and CDR2 is FQNEAQ. This CDR3 is 14 amino acids long. Trimming cost V 4 bases and J 6 bases; bases outside gene matches: 6. CDR3 in amino acids: CASSYGTGLDGYTF. In DNA form, the CDR3 reads TGTGCCAGCAGCTACGGGACAGGGTTGGATGGCTACACCTTC. Drawing the rest from reference TRBV7-8 and TRBJ1-2, the complete variable domain is GAGVSQSPRYKVAKRGQDVALRCDPISGHVSLFWYQQALGQGPEFLTYFQNEAQLDKSGLPSDRFFAERPEGSVSTLKIQRTQQEDSAVYLCASSYGTGLDGYTFGSGTRLTVV.

As regards this clone: One end of the junction varies from germline; a read error may be responsible. The chain combines TRBV5-1 with TRBJ2-7, with TRBD1 identical over 8 bases. The CDR3 contains 15 residues. The germline V gene has CDR1 SGHRS and CDR2 YFSETQ. CDR3: CASSSETGTGHHRAF. The DNA of the CDR3 is TGCGCCAGCAGCTCGGAGACCGGGACAGGCCACCACAGAGCGTTC.

The V and J genes are TRBV7-6 and TRBJ2-7; 7 nucleotides align to TRBD1. The CDR3 sequence is 16 residues long. V shed 1 base and J 5 bases; nucleotides not matched to a gene: 11. Per the germline V gene, CDR1 is SGHVS and CDR2 is FNYEAQ. The CDR3 loop reads CASSLDLRQGNDEQYF. The CDR3 DNA follows: TGTGCCAGCAGCTTAGACCTTCGACAGGGTAACGACGAGCAGTACTTC.

V and J are TRBV11-2 and TRBJ2-3; maybe TRBD2 (6 bases). The CDR3 has 15 residues. The germline V gene has CDR1 SGHAT and CDR2 FQNNGV. The V and J ends lost 3 bases and 0 bases respectively, with 10 bases between them. CDR3: CASSLSGGSTDTQYF. The CDR3, as DNA: TGTGCCAGCAGCTTGTCTGGGGGGAGCACAGATACGCAGTATTTT.

The rearrangement joins TRBV25-1 to TRBJ1-2; D possibly corresponds to TRBD1 (5 bases). This CDR3 has 13 residues. Trimming left V 7 bases short and J 4 bases short, with 13 bases between. Germline V gene lookup returns CDR1 MGHDK and CDR2 SYGVNS. CDR3 in DNA: TGTGCCAGCACCTTGACAGATTCCTATGGCTACACCTTC. Residues: CASTLTDSYGYTF.

The CDR3 nucleotides are TGTGCCAGCAGCTTTTACTACCACCCAAGGGAGACCCAGTACTTC. As protein: CASSFYYHPRETQYF. The chain recombines TRBV7-9 with TRBJ2-5, with D hard to call. V was pared by 3 bases and J by 5 bases, with 16 bases between. The V gene's germline CDR1 is SEHNR and CDR2 FQNEAQ (reference sequence). This CDR3 has 15 amino acids.

The rearrangement joins TRBV7-2 to TRBJ2-1; tentative D call: TRBD2 (8 bases). The germline V and J ends were trimmed by 6 bases and 8 bases, with 17 bases remaining between them. CDR3 length equals 14 residues. The germline V gene has CDR1 SGHTA and CDR2 FQGNSA. The CDR3 is CASRPGTRGHEQFF. Written as DNA, the CDR3 is TGTGCCAGCAGACCCGGGACTAGGGGGCATGAGCAGTTCTTC. Based on the CDR3 plus reference TRBV7-2 and TRBJ2-1, the full variable domain is GAGVSQSPSNKVTEKGKDVELRCDPISGHTALYWYRQSLGQGLEFLIYFQGNSAPDKSGLPSDRFSAERTGGSVSTLTIQRTQQEDSAVYLCASRPGTRGHEQFFGPGTRLTVL.

The V call is TRBV7-9, the J call TRBJ1-1; unclear D gene. The V gene lost 0 bases and the J gene lost 5 bases, with 10 bases spanning the gap. Germline lookup yields CDR1 SEHNR and CDR2 FQNEAQ (reference sequence). CDR3 size: 14 residues. Here the CDR3 reads CASSLAGAGTEAFF. The CDR3 DNA reads TGTGCCAGCAGCTTAGCGGGCGCGGGAACTGAAGCTTTCTTT.

The chain is built from TRBV6-5 and TRBJ2-5; D may be TRBD2 (6 bases). Trimming took 7 bases from V and 4 from J, leaving 16 bases between them. This CDR3 comprises 14 residues. CDR1 is MNHEY, CDR2 SVGAGI, per germline. The CDR3 region has the DNA TGTGCCAGCATCCCGCCCGCGGGGTCAGAGACCCAGTACTTC. It encodes CASIPPAGSETQYF.

The chain is built from TRBV6-5 and TRBJ1-2; no clear D gene. Trimming took off 10 bases at V and 3 bases at J, with 9 bases between the two ends. The CDR3 loop spans 11 amino acids. Germline loops: CDR1 MNHEY, CDR2 SVGAGI. The CDR3 reads CATAGDYGYTF. In nucleotides, the CDR3 is TGTGCCACCGCCGGGGACTATGGCTACACCTTC.

The table lists this clone with a count of one. The chain recombines TRBV6-2 or TRBV6-3 with TRBJ1-2; weak D call: TRBD1 (6 bases). The CDR3 runs to 14 residues. CDR1 MNHEY and CDR2 SVGEGT come from the germline V gene. V gave up 7 bases and J gave up 2 bases, with 14 bases separating them. CDR3 in amino acids: CASNPDSENYGYTF. DNA of the CDR3: TGTGCCAGCAACCCGGACAGCGAAAACTATGGCTACACCTTC.

The V gene is TRBV24-1, the J gene TRBJ2-1; 7 bases are shared with TRBD2. Germline CDR1 KGHDR, CDR2 SFDVKD. This CDR3 has 13 amino acids. J gave up 9 bases and V 9 bases, and 10 bases lay outside the gene matches. CDR3 DNA: TGTGCCACCTCTCGTCGCTCTAGCGGTGAGCAGTTCTTC. Translated: CATSRRSSGEQFF.

The chain recombines TRBV24-1 with TRBJ2-1; 8 bases align to TRBD2. Germline V gene data show CDR1 as KGHDR and CDR2 as SFDVKD. The CDR3 consists of 15 residues. V lost 3 bases to trimming and J lost 4 bases; unmatched junction nucleotides: 4. CDR3 sequence reads: CATSDRGGQYNEQFF. The CDR3 DNA follows: TGTGCCACCAGTGATCGGGGGGGCCAATACAATGAGCAGTTCTTC.

The chain employs TRBV2 and TRBJ1-1, with D tentatively TRBD1 (5 bases). V lost 6 bases and J lost 1, with 12 bases in between. Germline V CDR1 and CDR2: SNHLY, FYNNEI. The CDR3 sequence is 14 residues long. The CDR3 loop is CASRKSTGNTEAFF. The CDR3 DNA is TGTGCCAGCAGGAAGTCAACAGGGAACACTGAAGCTTTCTTT.

The V call is TRBV5-1, the J call TRBJ2-3, with 12 bases that match TRBD2. The CDR3 spans 15 residues. V shed 0 bases and J 6 bases; nucleotides not matched to a gene: 2. From germline, CDR1 is SGHRS and CDR2 YFSETQ. Here the CDR3 reads CASSLGTSGTDTQYF. The CDR3 DNA sequence: TGCGCCAGCAGCTTGGGGACTAGCGGGACCGATACGCAGTATTTT.

This sequence joins TRBV28 and TRBJ1-3; possibly TRBD1 for D (5 bases). Germline V lookup: CDR1 MDHEN, CDR2 SYDVKM. The V gene lost 6 bases and the J gene lost 15 bases, with 30 bases spanning the gap. This CDR3 contains 16 residues. CDR3 residues: CASRRPLGGNWASAYF. The CDR3 nucleotides read TGTGCCAGCAGACGCCCGCTGGGGGGAAATTGGGCCTCCGCATATTTT.

The J gene is TRBJ2-2, the V gene TRBV5-1; TRBD2 matches 12 bases. V shed 4 bases and J 6 bases; nucleotides not matched to a gene: 10. CDR1 and CDR2 from the germline V gene are SGHRS and YFSETQ. This CDR3 contains 17 residues. The DNA of the CDR3 is TGCGCCAGCAGCCTACTGACCACTAGCGGGGGGTCCGGGGAGCTGTTTTTT. It translates to CASSLLTTSGGSGELFF.

The chain couples TRBV2 to TRBJ1-1; TRBD1 agrees at 9 bases. V shed 9 bases, J shed 5 bases, and the junction held 4 bases outside the gene matches. The CDR3 has 12 residues. Germline V gene data show CDR1 as SNHLY and CDR2 as FYNNEI. CDR3 DNA: TGTGCCAGTGGGACAGGGACGACTGAAGCTTTCTTT. This gives the protein CASGTGTTEAFF.

This clone is a singleton in its sample. The chain couples TRBV2 to TRBJ1-1; D gene uncertain. CDR1 is SNHLY and CDR2 is FYNNEI in the germline V gene. V gave up 2 bases and J gave up 2 bases, with 9 bases separating them. This CDR3 spans 14 amino acids. For the CDR3, the DNA is TGTGCCAGCAGTGAAACAGACCGTAACACTGAAGCTTTCTTT. Translated: CASSETDRNTEAFF.

The chain has TRBV4-2 and TRBJ2-3; the D gene is possibly TRBD2 (6 bases). The germline CDR1 and CDR2 sequences are LGHNA and YNFKEQ. The CDR3 has 15 residues. V was clipped by 0 bases and J by 6 bases, with 13 bases between them. Here the CDR3 DNA reads TGTGCCAGCAGCCAAGAATCTGGGAGGCAGGATACGCAGTATTTT. Amino acid sequence: CASSQESGRQDTQYF.

The CDR3 spells CASSIGGSGREQYF. CDR3 in DNA: TGTGCCAGTAGTATAGGAGGATCCGGTCGCGAGCAGTACTTC. The V call is TRBV19, the J call TRBJ2-7; D remains unclear. The germline V and J ends were trimmed by 1 base and 6 bases, with 13 bases remaining between them. There are 14 residues in the CDR3. Germline V gene lookup returns CDR1 LNHDA and CDR2 SQIVND (reference sequence).

The V call is TRBV3-1 (or the pseudogene TRBV3-2), the J call TRBJ1-4; 8 positions agree with TRBD1. The CDR3 spans 15 residues. Unmatched junction bases numbered 5, after V lost 3 bases and J lost 5 bases. Germline V gene lookup returns CDR1 LGHDT and CDR2 YNNKEL (reference sequence). CDR3 bases: TGTGCCAGCAGCCACAGCAGACAGGGGAATGAAAAACTGTTTTTT. Translating gives CASSHSRQGNEKLFF.